The entry below gives a single T cell receptor beta chain sequence along with its context. As yet, its antigen is unknown. These data belong to a study of T cells expressing NK-cell markers. Whole-study context: In sorted CD3+CD56+NKG2C+, CD3+CD56+NKG2C- and CD3+CD56-NKG2C+ T cells, TCR beta repertoires were obtained. Within the sequenced cohort of eight donors, seven exhibited HCMV seropositivity and one was seronegative.

Points from the study as a whole: Of the CD8+ T cells in about 6 donors, roughly 1.0-7.5% belonged to dominant NKG2C+ clonotypes. It remained uncertain whether the expanded NKG2C+ T cell clones were specific for HCMV antigens.

The CDR3 is 16 residues long. Germline-derived CDR1 and CDR2 are SGDLS and YYNGEE. For each CDR3 protein, TCRdb gives one entry from its re-call of the 5' RACE reads, without DNA. This table holds 550,000 or so distinct CDR3 sequences. The sample was blood T cells: a sorted CD56 or NKG2C T cell subset, CD4+ or CD8+ T cells, or bulk PBMC T cells (not recorded which). J is TRBJ2-1 and V is TRBV9; the D gene TCRdb calls, TRBD1, cannot be checked with no DNA. The sequence came from a young man in good health. This chain's CDR3 is CASSGRRQWVYNEQFF.